These 3 T cell receptor beta chains originate from one sample sequenced in a study of control samples from healthy donors and cancer patients. Clones were sequenced by immunoSEQ multiplex PCR, and TCRdb holds only the in-frame ones, with some missing. The repertoire includes about 61,000 clones, around 90% of them detected once, and 6% sits in the top ten. The sequencing sample was made of PBMCs. These receptor sequences come from a man between 60 and 75 years old with colorectal cancer.

The CDR3 sequence is CASRRLDSEETQYF. The CDR3 DNA is TGTGCCAGCAGAAGACTAGACTCCGAGGAGACCCAGTACTTC. The V gene is TRBV5-6, the J gene TRBJ2-5, with D maybe TRBD2 (6 bases). V was cut by 5 bases and J by 5 bases, with 16 bases left in between. Germline CDR1 is SGHDT and CDR2 is YYEEEE. CDR3 length equals 14 residues.

This chain connects TRBV19 to TRBJ2-7; tentative D call: TRBD1 (5 bases). In germline, CDR1 is LNHDA, CDR2 SQIVND (reference sequence). The CDR3 covers 14 residues. V gave up 6 bases and J gave up 3 bases, with 15 bases separating them. The CDR3 DNA sequence: TGTGCCAGTAGCCCAGGGCCCCAGATCTACGAGCAGTACTTC. Translated, it gives CASSPGPQIYEQYF.

This chain uses TRBV12-5 with TRBJ2-7, with no clear D. V gave up 1 base and J gave up 2 bases, with 12 bases separating them. Germline CDR1 and CDR2: LGHNT and FRNRAP. The CDR3 loop spans 15 amino acids. CDR3 coding DNA: TGTGCTAGTGGTTTGGACTCTATAGGACCCTACGAGCAGTACTTC. Translation: CASGLDSIGPYEQYF.